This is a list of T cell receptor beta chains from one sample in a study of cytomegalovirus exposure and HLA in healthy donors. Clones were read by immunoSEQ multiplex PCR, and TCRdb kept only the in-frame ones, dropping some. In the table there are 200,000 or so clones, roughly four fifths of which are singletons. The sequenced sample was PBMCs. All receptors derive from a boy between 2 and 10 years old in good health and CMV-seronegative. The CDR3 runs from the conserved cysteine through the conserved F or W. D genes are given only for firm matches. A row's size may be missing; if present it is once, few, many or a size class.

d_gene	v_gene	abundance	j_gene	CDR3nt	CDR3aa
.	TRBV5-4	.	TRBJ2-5	TGTGCCAGCAGCTTGGAGGGGGGGTCCGCCGGGGAGACCCAGTACTTC	CASSLEGGSAGETQYF
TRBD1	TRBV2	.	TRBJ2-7	TGTGCCAGCAGAGGGACAGGGGATGGGATATACGAGCAGTACTTC	CASRGTGDGIYEQYF
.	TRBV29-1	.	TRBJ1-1	TGCAGCGTTGAAGTGAAAGGACTTTTAGATGAAGCTTTCTTT	CSVEVKGLLDEAFF
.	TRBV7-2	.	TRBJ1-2	TGTGCCAGCAGCCCTAGACAGTCCCCCTATGGCTACACCTTC	CASSPRQSPYGYTF
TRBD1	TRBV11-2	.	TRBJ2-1	TGTGCCAGCAGCCGACCGGGACAGGGGAGGGATGAGCAGTTCTTC	CASSRPGQGRDEQFF
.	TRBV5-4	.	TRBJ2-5	TGTGCCAGCAGCTCTAGACAGGCCCCGTACCAAGAGACCCAGTACTTC	CASSSRQAPYQETQYF
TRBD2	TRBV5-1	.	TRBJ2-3	TGCGCCAGCAGCTCCAGCGGGGGTAGCACAGATACGCAGTATTTT	CASSSSGGSTDTQYF
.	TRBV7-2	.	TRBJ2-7	TGTGCCAGCAGCTGGCCGGGGAACGAGCAGTACTTC	CASSWPGNEQYF
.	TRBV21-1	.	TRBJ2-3	TGTGCCAGCAGCAACAGGACTAGCGGGGGGGCGGTTGAATGGGGCACAGATACGCAGTATTTT	CASSNRTSGGAVEWGTDTQYF
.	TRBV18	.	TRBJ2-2	TGTGCCAGCTCACCTTCCAGCACCGGGGAGCTGTTTTTT	CASSPSSTGELFF
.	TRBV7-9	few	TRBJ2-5	TGTGCCAGCAGCTACGGGCTAGCTTTAGGAGAGACCCAGTACTTC	CASSYGLALGETQYF
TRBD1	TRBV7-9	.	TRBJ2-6	TGTGCCAGCAGCTCCCCCTCAGGGACAGGGACTGGGGCCAACGTCCTGACTTTC	CASSSPSGTGTGANVLTF
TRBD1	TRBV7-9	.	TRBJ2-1	TGTGCCAGCAGCCCAGAGGGGGCCCCTGCCTACAATGAGCAGTTCTTC	CASSPEGAPAYNEQFF
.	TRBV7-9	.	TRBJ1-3	TGTGCCAGCAGCTTAGGGTCAGGGCCCTCTGGAAACACCATATATTTT	CASSLGSGPSGNTIYF
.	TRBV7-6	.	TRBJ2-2	TGTGCCAGCAGCCCCCAGGGCGGGGGCGAGCTGTTTTTT	CASSPQGGGELFF
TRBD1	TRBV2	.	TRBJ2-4	TGTGCCAGCAGAGGAGACAGGGCCCTAGCCAAAAACATTCAGTACTTC	CASRGDRALAKNIQYF
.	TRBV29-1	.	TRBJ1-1	TGCAGCGTTGAGACCCCCGTAGGGGCTAACACTGAAGCTTTCTTT	CSVETPVGANTEAFF
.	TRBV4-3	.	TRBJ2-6	TGCGCCAGCAGCCAAGATCTTCCTGAACAACCCTCTGGGGCCAACGTCCTGACTTTC	CASSQDLPEQPSGANVLTF
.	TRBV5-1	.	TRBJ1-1	TGCGCCAGCAGGCTACCAGGGGAAACTGAAGCTTTCTTT	CASRLPGETEAFF
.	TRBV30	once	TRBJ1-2	TGTGCCTGGAGTGTAGGGGCAGGGGTGGTGGATGGCTACACCTTC	CAWSVGAGVVDGYTF
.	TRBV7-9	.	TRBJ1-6	TGTTCCAGCACCTCTTACAATTTAAATTCACCCCTCCACTTT	CSSTSYNLNSPLHF
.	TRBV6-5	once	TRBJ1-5	TGTGCCAGCAGCTATGATAGCAATCAGCCCCAGCATTTT	CASSYDSNQPQHF
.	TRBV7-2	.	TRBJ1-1	TGTGCCAGCAGCTTATGGAGGGGGGGGAACACTGAAGCTTTCTTT	CASSLWRGGNTEAFF
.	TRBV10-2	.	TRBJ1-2	TGCGCCAGCGGAACGGGAGGGCTGACCTATGGCTACACCTTC	CASGTGGLTYGYTF
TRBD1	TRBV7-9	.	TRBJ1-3	TGTGCCAGCAGCTTAAGACAGGGTAGCGACACCATATATTTT	CASSLRQGSDTIYF
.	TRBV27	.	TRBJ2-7	TGTGCCAGCAGGGTGACAGCCACCTACGAGCAGTACTTC	CASRVTATYEQYF
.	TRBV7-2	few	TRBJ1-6	TGTGCCATCCAACTCGCACAGGGAAATTCACCCCTCCACTTT	CAIQLAQGNSPLHF
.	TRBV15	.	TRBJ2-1	TGTGCCACCAGCAGAGGCCCTACAGGGAAAAACAATGAGCAGTTCTTC	CATSRGPTGKNNEQFF
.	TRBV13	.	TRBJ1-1	TGTGCCAGCAGCTTCGGGGTTGGGGGGAATGAAGCTTTCTTT	CASSFGVGGNEAFF
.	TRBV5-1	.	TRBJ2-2	TGCGCCAGCAGCCCTGGACAGCCCGGGGAGCTGTTTTTT	CASSPGQPGELFF
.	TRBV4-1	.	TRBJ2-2	TGCGCCAGCAGCCACGCCAGGGGCAGCACCGGGGAGCTGTTTTTT	CASSHARGSTGELFF
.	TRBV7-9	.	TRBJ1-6	TGTGCCAGCAGCCCCCGGGGGAGTAATTCACCCCTCCACTTT	CASSPRGSNSPLHF
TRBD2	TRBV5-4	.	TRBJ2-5	TGTGCCAGCAGCTTGGCCTGGAGCGGGGGCCCGCAAGAGACCCAGTACTTC	CASSLAWSGGPQETQYF
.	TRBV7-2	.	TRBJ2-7	TGTGCCAGCAGCGCCCGGGGGTTTGGGCAGTACTTC	CASSARGFGQYF
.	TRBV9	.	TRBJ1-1	TGTGCCAGCAGCGCCAACACAGAGAACACTGAAGCTTTCTTT	CASSANTENTEAFF
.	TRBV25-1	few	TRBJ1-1	TGTGCCAGCAGTGAACCCCAGGGGGAAGCTTTCTTT	CASSEPQGEAFF
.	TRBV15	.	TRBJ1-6	TGTGCCACCAGCGGACAACAGGGATCAAATTCACCCCTCCACTTT	CATSGQQGSNSPLHF
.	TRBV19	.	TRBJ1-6	TGTGCCAGTACCCTCGGGGGGGCCGACTATAATTCACCCCTCCACTTT	CASTLGGADYNSPLHF
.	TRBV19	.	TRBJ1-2	TGTGCCAGTAGTATAGTGGTTCGAGGCGTTTATGGCTACACCTTC	CASSIVVRGVYGYTF
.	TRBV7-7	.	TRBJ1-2	TGTGCTATCACCCCATCGGGTGGCTACACCTTC	CAITPSGGYTF
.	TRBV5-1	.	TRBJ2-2	TGCGCCAGCAGCCAGGAGGCTCGGGGGAGGACCGGGGAGCTGTTTTTT	CASSQEARGRTGELFF
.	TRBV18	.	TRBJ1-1	TGTGCCAGCTCCTCCTCAGGGTGGGGCAACACTGAAGCTTTCTTT	CASSSSGWGNTEAFF